Included here is one T cell receptor (beta chain) sequence, with context. Its antigen remains unidentified. The study reverse transcribed the entire isolated RNA, so it sequenced expressed TCRB transcripts. Assay used: immunoSEQ multiplex PCR; TCRdb lists only in-frame clones, some missing. The sample has some 400,000 clones; over 13% are singletons. The data belong to a study of beta chain features in type 1 diabetes. Study-wide results and limits: A moderate, significant TCRB CDR3 shortening appeared in type 1 diabetes across four CD4+ subsets. Insertions were fewer and deletions more numerous at VDJ junctions in type 1 diabetes patients.

J gave up 0 bases and V 2 bases, and 4 bases lay outside the gene matches. The CDR3 is made up of 17 amino acids. Germline V gene data show CDR1 as SGDLS and CDR2 as YYNGEE. The sample taken for sequencing was naive CD4+ T cells from blood. This clonotype originated in a woman between 18 and 29 years old in good health. The chain is built from TRBV9 and TRBJ1-5; TRBD1 matches at 11 bases. The CDR3 bases are TGTGCCAGCAGCGTGGGACAGGGGGGTTATAGCAATCAGCCCCAGCATTTT. It codes for CASSVGQGGYSNQPQHF.